This is a list of T cell receptor beta chains from one sample in a study of OX40 agonist ivuxolimab in advanced cancers. Produced via immunoSEQ multiplex PCR; TCRdb's table is partial and in-frame only. The sample contains fewer than 85,000 clones, roughly four fifths of which appear only once. The input for sequencing was CD4+ or CD8+ T cells sorted from blood, taken in a trial of the OX40 agonist ivuxolimab. These TCRs come from an adult with an advanced solid tumor such as melanoma, head and neck, liver or kidney cancer. CDR3s include the opening cysteine and the closing phenylalanine or tryptophan. The order of the fields is V gene, J gene, clone size, D gene, CDR3 DNA, CDR3 protein. D genes are given only for firm matches. Size values are once, few and many counts, or a class for expanded clones, and some rows have none.

V gene: TRBV28; J gene: TRBJ1-2; clone size: few; D gene: .; CDR3 DNA: TGTGCCAGCAGACCCTCGGGAAACTATGGCTACACCTTC; CDR3 protein: CASRPSGNYGYTF
V gene: TRBV11-3; J gene: TRBJ2-1; clone size: .; D gene: TRBD2; CDR3 DNA: TGTGCCAGCAGCCCAGGGGGTAGCGGGGGCCTTTACAATGAGCAGTTCTTC; CDR3 protein: CASSPGGSGGLYNEQFF
V gene: TRBV28; J gene: TRBJ1-4; clone size: .; D gene: TRBD1; CDR3 DNA: TGTGCCAGCACCCCGGGAACAGGGGATTTCGTAGAAAAACTGTTTTTT; CDR3 protein: CASTPGTGDFVEKLFF
V gene: TRBV11-3; J gene: TRBJ1-1; clone size: .; D gene: TRBD1; CDR3 DNA: TGTGCCAGCAGCCTTACCGGGACAGGGCGAGCTTTCTTT; CDR3 protein: CASSLTGTGRAFF
V gene: TRBV29-1; J gene: TRBJ2-7; clone size: .; D gene: .; CDR3 DNA: TGCAGCGCCCGGGACCACTACGAGCAGTACTTC; CDR3 protein: CSARDHYEQYF
V gene: TRBV7-2; J gene: TRBJ2-1; clone size: .; D gene: TRBD2; CDR3 DNA: TGTGCCAGCAGCTTAAACCCGACTAGCGGGGGGCGGGATGAGCAGTTCTTC; CDR3 protein: CASSLNPTSGGRDEQFF
V gene: TRBV18; J gene: TRBJ2-5; clone size: few; D gene: .; CDR3 DNA: TGTGCCAGCTCACCAACAGGCCACCAAGAGACCCAGTACTTC; CDR3 protein: CASSPTGHQETQYF
V gene: TRBV5-1; J gene: TRBJ1-6; clone size: few; D gene: .; CDR3 DNA: TGCGCCAGCAACGAGGAGGCAGGACAAGGTTCACCCCTCCACTTT; CDR3 protein: CASNEEAGQGSPLHF
V gene: TRBV28; J gene: TRBJ1-2; clone size: once; D gene: .; CDR3 DNA: TGTGCCAGCAGTTTAGGCCCGAACTATGGCTACACCTTC; CDR3 protein: CASSLGPNYGYTF
V gene: TRBV19; J gene: TRBJ2-3; clone size: once; D gene: .; CDR3 DNA: TGTGCCAGTAGCCCCCTGGGGGGTGCAGATACGCAGTATTTT; CDR3 protein: CASSPLGGADTQYF
V gene: TRBV10-3; J gene: TRBJ2-1; clone size: .; D gene: TRBD2; CDR3 DNA: TGTGCCACCCGCTGGGGGGGTGAGCAGTTCTTC; CDR3 protein: CATRWGGEQFF
V gene: TRBV7-9; J gene: TRBJ2-7; clone size: .; D gene: .; CDR3 DNA: TGTGCCAGCAGCCCCGACAGGCTAATATACGAGCAGTACTTC; CDR3 protein: CASSPDRLIYEQYF
V gene: TRBV7-9; J gene: TRBJ2-5; clone size: .; D gene: .; CDR3 DNA: TGTGCCAGCAGCGCGGAAGCGGTTCAAGAGACCCAGTACTTC; CDR3 protein: CASSAEAVQETQYF
V gene: TRBV27; J gene: TRBJ1-2; clone size: .; D gene: TRBD1; CDR3 DNA: TGTGCCAGCAGTCAAGGGGACAGGGGGCTCTATGGCTACACCTTC; CDR3 protein: CASSQGDRGLYGYTF
V gene: TRBV5-1; J gene: TRBJ1-2; clone size: .; D gene: TRBD1; CDR3 DNA: TGCGCCAGCAGCGCGGGACAGGGGAGCTACACCTTC; CDR3 protein: CASSAGQGSYTF
V gene: TRBV5-4; J gene: TRBJ2-3; clone size: .; D gene: .; CDR3 DNA: TGTGCCAGCAGCTCCCGACAGGACCCCACAGATACGCAGTATTTT; CDR3 protein: CASSSRQDPTDTQYF
V gene: TRBV19; J gene: TRBJ1-5; clone size: .; D gene: .; CDR3 DNA: TGTGCCAGTAGGGGCCCGGGACTCTATAGCAATCAGCCCCAGCATTTT; CDR3 protein: CASRGPGLYSNQPQHF
V gene: TRBV19; J gene: TRBJ1-1; clone size: .; D gene: .; CDR3 DNA: TGTGCCAGTAGTGTAAACGGACATAAGAACACTGAAGCTTTCTTT; CDR3 protein: CASSVNGHKNTEAFF
V gene: TRBV6-5; J gene: TRBJ2-1; clone size: .; D gene: TRBD1; CDR3 DNA: TGTGCCAGCAGTCCACACAGGGGTAATGAGCAGTTCTTC; CDR3 protein: CASSPHRGNEQFF
V gene: TRBV28; J gene: TRBJ1-1; clone size: few; D gene: TRBD1; CDR3 DNA: TGTGCCAGCAGTCCCAGGACAGGGTATATCACTGAAGCTTTCTTT; CDR3 protein: CASSPRTGYITEAFF
V gene: TRBV7-2; J gene: TRBJ2-6; clone size: .; D gene: .; CDR3 DNA: TGTGCCAGCAGCCCGAAGGCAGGGGTGGCTGGGGCCAACGTCCTGACTTTC; CDR3 protein: CASSPKAGVAGANVLTF
V gene: TRBV6-1; J gene: TRBJ2-7; clone size: once; D gene: .; CDR3 DNA: TGTGCCACAGGGGCGGGGGCATCCTACGAGCAGTACTTC; CDR3 protein: CATGAGASYEQYF
V gene: TRBV28; J gene: TRBJ1-2; clone size: .; D gene: .; CDR3 DNA: TGTGCCAGCAGTCTGCAACCCAACACGGGCTACACCTTC; CDR3 protein: CASSLQPNTGYTF
V gene: TRBV7-9; J gene: TRBJ1-1; clone size: .; D gene: .; CDR3 DNA: TGTGCCAGCAGCTTAATGACGCGAGTCACTGAAGCTTTCTTT; CDR3 protein: CASSLMTRVTEAFF
V gene: TRBV7-6; J gene: TRBJ2-2; clone size: .; D gene: TRBD1; CDR3 DNA: TGTGCCAGCAGCCAGGGACAGGGAGGCACCGGGGAGCTGTTTTTT; CDR3 protein: CASSQGQGGTGELFF
V gene: TRBV5-4; J gene: TRBJ2-3; clone size: .; D gene: TRBD1; CDR3 DNA: TGTGCCAGCAGCTTACAGGGGAGTGGCACAGATACGCAGTATTTT; CDR3 protein: CASSLQGSGTDTQYF
V gene: TRBV2; J gene: TRBJ2-5; clone size: .; D gene: TRBD1; CDR3 DNA: TGTGCCAGCAGTGAAACGGGACAGGGGCAGACCCAGTACTTC; CDR3 protein: CASSETGQGQTQYF
V gene: TRBV7-9; J gene: TRBJ1-2; clone size: .; D gene: TRBD1; CDR3 DNA: TGTGCCAGCAGCTCGGGGAGACAGGGAACTAACTATGGCTACACCTTC; CDR3 protein: CASSSGRQGTNYGYTF
V gene: TRBV28; J gene: TRBJ1-3; clone size: .; D gene: .; CDR3 DNA: TGTGCCAGCACCATACCTACGAGGGGCGGAAACACCATATATTTT; CDR3 protein: CASTIPTRGGNTIYF
V gene: TRBV4-1; J gene: TRBJ2-7; clone size: .; D gene: .; CDR3 DNA: TGCGCCAGCAGCCCAGCCCCCGGGCCTAGCGCCTACGAGCAGTACTTC; CDR3 protein: CASSPAPGPSAYEQYF
V gene: TRBV6-1; J gene: TRBJ1-2; clone size: .; D gene: .; CDR3 DNA: TGTGCCAGCAGCCTACAGACACCCTATGGCTACACCTTC; CDR3 protein: CASSLQTPYGYTF
V gene: TRBV4-1; J gene: TRBJ1-5; clone size: .; D gene: TRBD1; CDR3 DNA: TGCGCCAGCAGCCGGGACAGTGATTATCAGCCCCAGCATTTT; CDR3 protein: CASSRDSDYQPQHF
V gene: TRBV11-1; J gene: TRBJ2-3; clone size: .; D gene: .; CDR3 DNA: TGTGCCAGCAGCTTAGCAGAGGAAGATACGCAGTATTTT; CDR3 protein: CASSLAEEDTQYF
V gene: TRBV9; J gene: TRBJ1-2; clone size: few; D gene: TRBD1; CDR3 DNA: TGTGCCAGCAGCGCTAGGACAGGGGGACTCTATGGCTACACCTTC; CDR3 protein: CASSARTGGLYGYTF
V gene: TRBV19; J gene: TRBJ2-3; clone size: few; D gene: TRBD1; CDR3 DNA: TGTGCCAGTAGTACCCCGGGACAGGGGGGAGATACGCAGTATTTT; CDR3 protein: CASSTPGQGGDTQYF
V gene: TRBV6-1; J gene: TRBJ2-2; clone size: .; D gene: .; CDR3 DNA: TGTGCCAGCAGTGAAGGGGCAGGTCAGACGGGGGAGCTGTTTTTT; CDR3 protein: CASSEGAGQTGELFF
V gene: TRBV7-9; J gene: TRBJ1-4; clone size: .; D gene: TRBD1; CDR3 DNA: TGTGCCAGCAGCCTACAGGGGGTTAATGAAAAACTGTTTTTT; CDR3 protein: CASSLQGVNEKLFF
V gene: TRBV10-1; J gene: TRBJ2-7; clone size: .; D gene: .; CDR3 DNA: TGCGCCAGCAGTGAAGGATTTCGCTCCTACGAGCAGTACTTC; CDR3 protein: CASSEGFRSYEQYF
V gene: TRBV7-9; J gene: TRBJ1-1; clone size: .; D gene: .; CDR3 DNA: TGTGCCAGCAGTTCCTCAGGCCCCACTGAAGCTTTCTTT; CDR3 protein: CASSSSGPTEAFF
V gene: TRBV5-1; J gene: TRBJ2-7; clone size: .; D gene: .; CDR3 DNA: TGCGCCAGCAGCCCAGCATCGGGACACACCTACGAGCAGTACTTC; CDR3 protein: CASSPASGHTYEQYF
V gene: TRBV7-2; J gene: TRBJ1-2; clone size: .; D gene: .; CDR3 DNA: TGTGCCAGCAGCTTAGCGGGCGCATTCTATGGCTACACCTTC; CDR3 protein: CASSLAGAFYGYTF
V gene: TRBV7-9; J gene: TRBJ2-3; clone size: .; D gene: .; CDR3 DNA: TGTGCCAGCAGCTTAGATTTGGAAAGGACAGATACGCAGTATTTT; CDR3 protein: CASSLDLERTDTQYF